This is a list of T cell receptor beta chains from one sample in a study of resident and recirculating memory T cells in vitiligo. Libraries were prepared by immunoSEQ multiplex PCR; TCRdb keeps only in-frame clonotypes and omits some of them. The table lists about 42,000 clones, 80% to 95% of them singletons. The sequencing sample was made of blood. These receptors came from a male donor with vitiligo. Both conserved end residues are part of each CDR3. Fields, in order: J gene, D gene, V gene, CDR3 protein, CDR3 DNA. D genes are given only for firm matches.

j_gene: TRBJ2-7
d_gene: -
v_gene: TRBV29-1
CDR3aa: CSASLLGGREQYF
CDR3nt: TGCAGCGCCAGCCTCCTGGGGGGGCGAGAGCAGTACTTC

j_gene: TRBJ1-2
d_gene: -
v_gene: TRBV19
CDR3aa: CASSYELPRGYTF
CDR3nt: TGTGCCAGTAGTTACGAGCTACCTCGAGGCTACACCTTC

j_gene: TRBJ2-7
d_gene: -
v_gene: TRBV4-3
CDR3aa: CASSHGGRGYEQYF
CDR3nt: TGCGCCAGCAGCCATGGAGGCAGGGGCTACGAGCAGTACTTC

j_gene: TRBJ1-6
d_gene: -
v_gene: TRBV28
CDR3aa: CASSPMVGVVSPLHF
CDR3nt: TGTGCCAGCAGTCCAATGGTGGGAGTCGTGTCACCCCTCCACTTT

j_gene: TRBJ2-2
d_gene: TRBD2
v_gene: TRBV11-2
CDR3aa: CASSLDWLAGARGELFF
CDR3nt: TGTGCCAGCAGCTTAGATTGGCTAGCGGGGGCCCGGGGGGAGCTGTTTTTT

j_gene: TRBJ1-6
d_gene: -
v_gene: TRBV30
CDR3aa: CAWSRLPRPRSYNSPLHF
CDR3nt: TGTGCCTGGAGCCGTCTACCCCGACCCAGGTCCTATAATTCACCCCTCCACTTT

j_gene: TRBJ2-7
d_gene: TRBD2
v_gene: TRBV11-1
CDR3aa: CASSTRTSSAYEQYF
CDR3nt: TGTGCCAGCAGCACCCGGACTAGCTCAGCGTACGAGCAGTACTTC

j_gene: TRBJ1-2
d_gene: -
v_gene: TRBV5-6
CDR3aa: CASRGSTGANYGYTF
CDR3nt: TGTGCCAGTCGCGGTAGTACGGGAGCTAACTATGGCTACACCTTC

j_gene: TRBJ2-3
d_gene: TRBD2
v_gene: TRBV4-3
CDR3aa: CASSQDERGDYTDTQYF
CDR3nt: TGCGCCAGCAGCCAAGATGAGCGGGGAGACTACACAGATACGCAGTATTTT

j_gene: TRBJ2-5
d_gene: TRBD1
v_gene: TRBV5-1
CDR3aa: CASSTDRGLVSQYF
CDR3nt: TGCGCCAGCAGCACGGACAGGGGGCTCGTTTCCCAGTACTTC

j_gene: TRBJ2-7
d_gene: -
v_gene: TRBV5-6
CDR3aa: CASSLGPVFGGGSYEQYF
CDR3nt: TGTGCCAGCAGCTTGGGCCCTGTGTTCGGGGGAGGATCCTACGAGCAGTACTTC

j_gene: TRBJ2-3
d_gene: -
v_gene: TRBV4-3
CDR3aa: CASRRGLESPPDTQYF
CDR3nt: TGCGCCAGCCGGCGAGGGCTGGAGTCCCCACCAGATACGCAGTATTTT

j_gene: TRBJ1-2
d_gene: -
v_gene: TRBV7-2
CDR3aa: CASSPTGLGYTF
CDR3nt: TGTGCCAGCAGCCCGACAGGACTTGGCTACACCTTC

j_gene: TRBJ2-5
d_gene: -
v_gene: TRBV18
CDR3aa: CASSPGRLQETQYF
CDR3nt: TGTGCCAGCTCACCGGGGAGACTTCAGGAGACCCAGTACTTC

j_gene: TRBJ1-1
d_gene: TRBD1
v_gene: TRBV5-1
CDR3aa: CASSLAGTVNTEAFF
CDR3nt: TGCGCCAGCAGCTTGGCGGGGACAGTTAACACTGAAGCTTTCTTT

j_gene: TRBJ2-3
d_gene: TRBD2
v_gene: TRBV30
CDR3aa: CAWSAASGGRSTDTQYF
CDR3nt: TGTGCCTGGAGTGCGGCTAGCGGGGGGCGCAGCACAGATACGCAGTATTTT

j_gene: TRBJ1-1
d_gene: TRBD1
v_gene: TRBV5-1
CDR3aa: CASSLSGTGASVAEAFF
CDR3nt: TGCGCCAGCAGCCTTTCCGGGACAGGGGCTTCTGTGGCTGAAGCTTTCTTT

j_gene: TRBJ1-2
d_gene: -
v_gene: TRBV5-1
CDR3aa: CASSKQGNYGYTF
CDR3nt: TGCGCCAGCAGCAAGCAGGGAAACTATGGCTACACCTTC

j_gene: TRBJ1-4
d_gene: -
v_gene: TRBV11-2
CDR3aa: CASSPSPANEKLFF
CDR3nt: TGTGCCAGCAGCCCGTCCCCGGCTAATGAAAAACTGTTTTTT

j_gene: TRBJ2-5
d_gene: -
v_gene: TRBV19
CDR3aa: CASSITGQSQETQYF
CDR3nt: TGTGCCAGTAGTATAACAGGACAGTCTCAAGAGACCCAGTACTTC

j_gene: TRBJ2-2
d_gene: TRBD2
v_gene: TRBV9
CDR3aa: CASSVLSGGTNTGELFF
CDR3nt: TGTGCCAGCAGCGTCCTTAGCGGGGGGACGAACACCGGGGAGCTGTTTTTT

j_gene: TRBJ2-3
d_gene: -
v_gene: TRBV7-9
CDR3aa: CASSLGGARSGTQYF
CDR3nt: TGTGCCAGCAGCTTAGGAGGAGCTAGATCGGGTACGCAGTATTTT